Following are 14 T cell receptor beta chains from one sample sequenced in a study of shared clonotypes between healthy human individuals. Profiling relied on immunoSEQ multiplex PCR, and the TCRdb table lists in-frame clones only, not all of them. Seen here are approximately 480,000 clones, almost 80% observed once, and the top ten hold about 12%. Material: PBMCs. These receptors were taken from a woman between 35 and 50 years old in good health. Some clones in this sample may be carry-over from other donors' samples.

The V and J genes are TRBV7-6 and TRBJ2-1, with D unclear. This CDR3 spans 15 amino acids. Germline CDR1 SGHVS, CDR2 FNYEAQ. Trimming removed 3 bases from V and 4 bases from J, with 13 bases in between. CDR3: CASSFRLGGYNEQFF. CDR3 coding DNA: TGTGCCAGCAGCTTTAGGCTAGGTGGTTACAATGAGCAGTTCTTC.

The rearrangement uses TRBV28 and TRBJ2-7; 8 nucleotides match TRBD2. The CDR3 loop spans 16 amino acids. Germline V gene data show CDR1 as MDHEN and CDR2 as SYDVKM. With V trimmed by 2 bases and J by 0 bases, 6 bases remained unmatched. Here the CDR3 reads CASSLATSAPSYEQYF. The CDR3 DNA follows: TGTGCCAGCAGTTTAGCGACTAGCGCCCCCTCCTACGAGCAGTACTTC.

V usage is TRBV7-2 and J usage is TRBJ2-3, with 13 bases lining up with TRBD2. The CDR3 extends over 16 amino acids. V lost 5 bases, J lost 3 bases, and 5 bases stayed unmatched. CDR1 SGHTA and CDR2 FQGNSA come from the germline V gene. The CDR3 is CASSALAGGPTDTQYF. The CDR3 coding sequence is TGTGCCAGCAGCGCACTAGCGGGAGGGCCTACAGATACGCAGTATTTT.

This clone was found a few times. J is TRBJ2-2 and V is TRBV6-6, with D perhaps assigned TRBD1 or TRBD2 (6 bases each). The V gene lost 10 bases and the J gene lost 6 bases, with 12 bases spanning the gap. The CDR3 totals 12 residues. Germline assignment: CDR1 MNHNY and CDR2 SVGAGI (reference sequence). The CDR3 is CATSRGPGELFF. CDR3 sequence (DNA): TGTGCCACCTCCCGGGGGCCCGGGGAGCTGTTTTTT.

The rearrangement joins TRBV5-1 to TRBJ2-5; 7 positions agree with TRBD1. The CDR3 covers 14 residues. The trim removed 4 bases at V and 3 bases at J, leaving 6 bases unmatched. Per the germline V gene, CDR1 is SGHRS and CDR2 is YFSETQ. Written as DNA, the CDR3 is TGCGCCAGCAGCCTGGGACAGACTAAAGAGACCCAGTACTTC. Protein: CASSLGQTKETQYF.

V usage is TRBV11-2 and J usage is TRBJ1-5; weak D call: TRBD1 (5 bases). Germline V gene sequence: CDR1 SGHAT, CDR2 FQNNGV. The CDR3 sequence is 13 residues long. Trimming left V 6 bases short and J 6 bases short, with 12 bases between. The CDR3 region has the DNA TGTGCCAGCAGTAGGGACCGCGCTCAGCCCCAGCATTTT. This codes for CASSRDRAQPQHF. The variable domain in full, with the rest retrieved from reference TRBV11-2 and TRBJ1-5, is EAGVAQSPRYKIIEKRQSVAFWCNPISGHATLYWYQQILGQGPKLLIQFQNNGVVDDSQLPKDRFSAERLKGVDSTLKIQPAKLEDSAVYLCASSRDRAQPQHFGDGTRLSIL.

The chain links TRBV18 to TRBJ2-7; D gene uncertain. The V end lost 1 base, the J end lost 2 bases, and 9 bases lay between the germline ends. The CDR3 is made up of 14 amino acids. Germline-derived CDR1 and CDR2 are KGHSH and LQKENI. The CDR3 is CASSPRAETYEQYF. The CDR3 DNA sequence: TGTGCCAGCTCACCACGGGCAGAGACCTACGAGCAGTACTTC.

The chain recombines TRBV7-2 with TRBJ2-4; D is perhaps TRBD1 (6 bases). This CDR3 comprises 17 residues. The germline V and J ends were trimmed by 1 base and 3 bases, with 16 bases remaining between them. The germline V gene has CDR1 SGHTA and CDR2 FQGNSA. The CDR3 protein is CASSLDPPGQIKNIQYF. CDR3 DNA sequence: TGTGCCAGCAGCTTAGACCCCCCAGGACAGATCAAAAACATTCAGTACTTC.

The J gene is TRBJ2-1, the V gene TRBV19; 13 bases are shared with TRBD2. The length of the CDR3 is 15 residues. Germline-derived CDR1 and CDR2 are LNHDA and SQIVND (reference sequence). The J segment lost 8 bases and the V segment lost 5 bases, leaving 6 bases of the junction unmatched. The CDR3: CASSSPGLAGYEQFF. The CDR3 DNA reads TGTGCCAGTAGTTCTCCGGGACTAGCGGGATATGAGCAGTTCTTC.

This clone was recorded at least ten times. The chain couples TRBV6-6 to TRBJ1-6; D is unclear. Trimming pared 2 bases from V and 12 bases from J, leaving 11 bases between. The CDR3 has 13 residues. Germline V gene sequence: CDR1 MNHNY, CDR2 SVGAGI (reference sequence). DNA of the CDR3: TGTGCCAGCAGTTACACTGACCGTGGACCCCTCCACTTT. Amino acid sequence: CASSYTDRGPLHF.

Only a few counts were recorded for this clone. The rearrangement links TRBV28 to TRBJ1-1, with D uncertain. This CDR3 has 15 amino acids. Germline loops: CDR1 MDHEN, CDR2 SYDVKM. The V and J ends lost 6 bases and 3 bases respectively, with 17 bases between them. The CDR3: CASSPLGSTDTEAFF. The CDR3 nucleotides are TGTGCCAGCAGCCCCCTGGGGTCCACGGACACTGAAGCTTTCTTT.

The rearrangement joins TRBV6-6 to TRBJ2-3; maybe TRBD1 (5 bases). Trimming stripped 6 bases from V and 2 bases from J, with 15 bases between. CDR3 length: 15 residues. The germline gives CDR1 MNHNY, CDR2 SVGAGI (reference sequence). In DNA form, the CDR3 reads TGTGCCAGCAGCTCTACAGGTCTTGCCACAGATACGCAGTATTTT. Translation gives CASSSTGLATDTQYF.

The chain employs TRBV9 and TRBJ2-1; D possibly uses TRBD1 or TRBD2 (6 bases each). Germline V gene lookup returns CDR1 SGDLS and CDR2 YYNGEE. The CDR3 sequence is 14 residues long. V shed 4 bases and J shed 2 bases, with 10 bases lying between them. The CDR3 nucleotides read TGTGCCAGCAGCCGGGGGCGAACCTACAATGAGCAGTTCTTC. Translating it yields CASSRGRTYNEQFF.

The chain uses TRBV27 and TRBJ2-1; D is undetermined. The length of the CDR3 is 15 residues. Germline V gives CDR1 MNHEY, CDR2 SMNVEV (reference sequence). V was clipped by 6 bases and J by 0 bases, with 12 bases between them. In DNA, the CDR3 is TGTGCCAGCAGCCGCAGGCAGAGCTCCTACAATGAGCAGTTCTTC. Protein sequence: CASSRRQSSYNEQFF.